The rows below give T cell receptor beta chains drawn from one sample of a study of T-cell reconstitution after alpha-beta-depleted transplantation in children. From the PCR reads, TCRdb called clonotypes with MiXCR, one entry per CDR3 protein. The sample has around 380,000 distinct CDR3 sequences, about 11% seen once. The sample in question was PBMCs from the stem cell graft donor, obtained from the stem cell graft. The source is a human donor who donated a stem cell graft to a child with acute myeloid leukemia. CDR3s include the opening cysteine and the closing phenylalanine or tryptophan. Each record gives: CDR3 length, clone size, J gene, D gene, V gene, CDR3 protein, CDR3 DNA. The D gene is left open where the match is weak. Rows give clone size only sometimes, using once, few, many, or a class for an expanded clone.

14,NA,TRBJ1-1,NA,TRBV18,CASSPGAGETEAFF,TGTGCCAGCTCACCCGGGGCAGGGGAAACTGAAGCTTTCTTT
15,few,TRBJ2-1,TRBD2,TRBV6-4,CASSDKRTSGDEQFF,TGTGCCAGCAGTGACAAGAGGACTAGCGGTGATGAGCAGTTCTTC
12,NA,TRBJ2-5,NA,TRBV12-3/TRBV12-4,CASMTRSGTQYF,TGTGCCAGCATGACTAGGTCAGGGACCCAGTACTTC
15,NA,TRBJ1-1,NA,TRBV12-3/TRBV12-4,CASIPRDGGSAEAFF,TGTGCCAGCATCCCCCGGGACGGGGGGTCCGCTGAAGCTTTCTTT
15,NA,TRBJ2-1,TRBD1,TRBV9,CASSPGTGVIDEQFF,TGTGCCAGCAGCCCCGGGACAGGAGTGATCGATGAGCAGTTCTTC
16,NA,TRBJ2-7,NA,TRBV9,CASSPGARGSSYEQYF,TGTGCCAGCAGCCCCGGGGCACGGGGGAGCTCCTACGAGCAGTACTTC
17,few,TRBJ2-3,NA,TRBV11-2,CASSLETGRGFTDTQYF,TGTGCCAGCAGCTTAGAGACGGGCAGGGGATTCACAGATACGCAGTATTTT
14,few,TRBJ1-4,NA,TRBV20-1,CSAQPPRIVEKLFF,TGCAGTGCCCAGCCACCCAGAATTGTTGAAAAACTGTTTTTT
12,few,TRBJ2-3,TRBD2,TRBV4-3,CASSQEAGGQYF,TGCGCCAGCAGCCAAGAAGCGGGAGGGCAGTATTTT
14,NA,TRBJ2-2,TRBD2,TRBV12-3/TRBV12-4,CASTLAGTTGELFF,TGTGCCAGCACGCTAGCGGGGACCACCGGGGAGCTGTTTTTT
16,NA,TRBJ1-5,TRBD1,TRBV20-1,CSAPGTGDYSNQPQHF,TGCAGTGCCCCCGGGACAGGGGATTATAGCAATCAGCCCCAGCATTTT
14,few,TRBJ1-5,NA,TRBV2,CASSVERGNQPQHF,TGTGCCAGCAGTGTAGAACGGGGCAATCAGCCCCAGCATTTT
13,few,TRBJ1-4,TRBD1,TRBV29-1,CSVEDRVGEKLFF,TGCAGCGTTGAGGACAGGGTTGGTGAAAAACTGTTTTTT
15,once,TRBJ2-1,TRBD1,TRBV7-9,CARTRQGESYDEQFF,TGTGCCAGAACCCGACAGGGGGAATCCTACGATGAGCAGTTCTTC
15,few,TRBJ2-2,TRBD1,TRBV12-3/TRBV12-4,CASSTTGGLTGELFF,TGTGCCAGCAGTACGACAGGGGGGCTCACCGGGGAGCTGTTTTTT
15,few,TRBJ2-3,TRBD2,TRBV6-5,CASSYGGGLTDTQYF,TGTGCCAGCAGTTACGGGGGGGGACTCACAGATACGCAGTATTTT
15,NA,TRBJ2-5,TRBD2,TRBV5-1,CASSPREGTRQTQYF,TGCGCCAGCAGCCCGCGGGAAGGGACTAGGCAGACCCAGTACTTC
15,few,TRBJ2-3,TRBD2,TRBV4-3,CASSPGLAFQDTQYF,TGCGCCAGCAGCCCCGGACTAGCTTTCCAGGATACGCAGTATTTT
13,few,TRBJ1-4,TRBD1,TRBV20-1,CSVQDRGDEKLFF,TGCAGTGTCCAGGACAGGGGAGACGAAAAACTGTTTTTT
16,few,TRBJ2-3,TRBD2,TRBV7-2,CASSLSGGTSTDTQYF,TGTGCCAGCAGCCTTAGCGGGGGCACTAGCACAGATACGCAGTATTTT
17,few,TRBJ1-1,NA,TRBV15,CATSRSWGQGSNTEAFF,TGTGCCACCAGCAGATCCTGGGGGCAGGGATCGAACACTGAAGCTTTCTTT
13,many,TRBJ1-1,NA,TRBV7-2,CASSFRLSTEAFF,TGTGCCAGCAGCTTTCGACTGAGCACTGAAGCTTTCTTT
14,many,TRBJ1-5,TRBD1,TRBV6-5,CASSRDRGNQPQHF,TGTGCCAGCAGCCGGGACAGGGGGAATCAGCCCCAGCATTTT
15,few,TRBJ1-5,NA,TRBV6-1,CASTSGGGANQPQHF,NA
13,NA,TRBJ1-1,NA,TRBV20-1,CSASRRDIPEAFF,TGCAGTGCTAGTCGCAGGGATATCCCTGAAGCTTTCTTT
14,few,TRBJ2-1,NA,TRBV10-3,CAISERMTYNEQFF,TGTGCCATCAGTGAAAGGATGACCTACAATGAGCAGTTCTTC
16,NA,TRBJ2-5,TRBD2,TRBV7-9,CASSPALAGNQETQYF,TGTGCCAGCAGCCCCGCCCTAGCGGGCAACCAAGAGACCCAGTACTTC
19,NA,TRBJ2-1,NA,TRBV20-1,CSARDRGEPWGSSYNEQFF,TGCAGTGCTAGAGATAGGGGAGAACCGTGGGGGAGCTCCTACAATGAGCAGTTCTTC
15,many,TRBJ2-2,NA,TRBV5-1,CASSFGSANTGELFF,TGCGCCAGCAGCTTCGGCAGCGCGAACACCGGGGAGCTGTTTTTT
16,NA,TRBJ2-5,NA,TRBV13,CASSLVGVPPKETQYF,TGTGCCAGCAGCTTAGTAGGGGTGCCACCAAAAGAGACCCAGTACTTC
16,NA,TRBJ2-3,TRBD2,TRBV4-1,CASRDGLAGFGDTQYF,TGCGCCAGCAGGGACGGACTAGCGGGGTTTGGAGATACGCAGTATTTT
14,few,TRBJ2-1,NA,TRBV21-1,CASSKDGRANEQFF,TGTGCCAGCAGCAAAGACGGGAGGGCGAATGAGCAGTTCTTC
11,NA,TRBJ1-1,NA,TRBV20-1,CSAPDDTEAFF,TGCAGTGCCCCGGATGACACTGAAGCTTTCTTT
14,many,TRBJ2-4,NA,TRBV5-1,CASSLSGSQTLQYF,TGCGCCAGCAGCTTGTCGGGGTCACAGACCCTTCAGTACTTC
12,once,TRBJ2-1,NA,TRBV30,CAWSVLLNEQFF,TGTGCCTGGAGTGTACTTCTTAATGAGCAGTTCTTC
12,many,TRBJ2-2,NA,TRBV10-3,CAIKEVTGELFF,TGTGCCATCAAGGAGGTCACCGGGGAGCTGTTTTTT
16,few,TRBJ1-3,NA,TRBV18,CASSPKTASSGNTIYF,TGTGCCAGCTCACCTAAGACAGCGAGCTCTGGAAACACCATATATTTT
15,NA,TRBJ1-2,TRBD1,TRBV20-1,CSARDRQGGYYGYTF,TGCAGTGCTAGAGACCGACAGGGGGGTTACTATGGCTACACCTTC
13,few,TRBJ2-5,NA,TRBV6-2/TRBV6-3,CASSYGPFGTQYF,TGTGCCAGCAGTTACGGGCCCTTCGGGACCCAGTACTTC